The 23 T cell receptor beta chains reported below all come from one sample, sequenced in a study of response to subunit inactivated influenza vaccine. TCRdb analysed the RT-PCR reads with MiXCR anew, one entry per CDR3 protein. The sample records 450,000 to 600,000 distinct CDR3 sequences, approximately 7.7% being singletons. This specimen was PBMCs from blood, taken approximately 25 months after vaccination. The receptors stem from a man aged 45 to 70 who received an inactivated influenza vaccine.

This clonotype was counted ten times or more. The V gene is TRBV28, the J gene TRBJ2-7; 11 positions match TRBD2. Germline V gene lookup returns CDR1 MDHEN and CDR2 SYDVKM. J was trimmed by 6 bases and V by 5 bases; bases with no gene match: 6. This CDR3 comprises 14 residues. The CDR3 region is CASSLTSGRGEQYF. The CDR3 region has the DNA TGTGCCAGCAGTCTCACTAGCGGGAGAGGCGAGCAGTACTTC.

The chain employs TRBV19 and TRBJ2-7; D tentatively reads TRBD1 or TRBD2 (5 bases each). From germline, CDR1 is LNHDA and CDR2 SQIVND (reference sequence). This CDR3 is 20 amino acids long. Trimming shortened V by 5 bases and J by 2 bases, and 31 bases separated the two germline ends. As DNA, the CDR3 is TGTGCCAGTAGTGCAGCCTCCGGGACGTTTTTGGGCCAAACACCCTACGAGCAGTACTTC. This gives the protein CASSAASGTFLGQTPYEQYF.

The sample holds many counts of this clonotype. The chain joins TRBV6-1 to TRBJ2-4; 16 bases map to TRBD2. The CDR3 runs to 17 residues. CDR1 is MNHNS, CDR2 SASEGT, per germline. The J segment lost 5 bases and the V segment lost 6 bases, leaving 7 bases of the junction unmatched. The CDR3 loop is CASSSGTSGGAQNIQYF. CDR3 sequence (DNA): TGTGCCAGCAGCTCCGGGACTAGCGGGGGGGCCCAAAACATTCAGTACTTC.

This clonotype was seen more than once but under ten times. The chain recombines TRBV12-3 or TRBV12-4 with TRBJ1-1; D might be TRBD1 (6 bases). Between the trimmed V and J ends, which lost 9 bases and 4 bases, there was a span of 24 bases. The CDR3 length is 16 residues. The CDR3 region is CASRNRVRGRGTEAFF. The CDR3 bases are TGTGCCAGTAGAAACCGCGTCCGGGGCAGGGGCACTGAAGCTTTCTTT.

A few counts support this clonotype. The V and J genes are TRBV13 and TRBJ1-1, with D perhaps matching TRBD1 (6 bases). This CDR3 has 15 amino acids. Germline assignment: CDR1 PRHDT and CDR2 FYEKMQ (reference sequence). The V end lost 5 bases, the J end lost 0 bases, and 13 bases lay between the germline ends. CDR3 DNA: TGTGCCAGCAGCCTACGGACAGTATTGAACACTGAAGCTTTCTTT. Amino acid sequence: CASSLRTVLNTEAFF.

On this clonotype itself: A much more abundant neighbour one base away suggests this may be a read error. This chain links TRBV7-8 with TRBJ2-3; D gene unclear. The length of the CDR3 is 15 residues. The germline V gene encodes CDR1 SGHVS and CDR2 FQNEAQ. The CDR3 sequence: CASNPRPDDTDTEYF. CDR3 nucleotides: TGTGCCAGCAACCCACGTCCGGACGACACAGATACGGAGTATTTT.

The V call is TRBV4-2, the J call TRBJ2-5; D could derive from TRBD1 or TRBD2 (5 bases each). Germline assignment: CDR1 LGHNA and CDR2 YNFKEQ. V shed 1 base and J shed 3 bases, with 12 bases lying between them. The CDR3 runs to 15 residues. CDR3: CASSQAYEGKETQYF. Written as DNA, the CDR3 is TGTGCCAGCAGCCAAGCTTATGAGGGGAAAGAGACCCAGTACTTC.

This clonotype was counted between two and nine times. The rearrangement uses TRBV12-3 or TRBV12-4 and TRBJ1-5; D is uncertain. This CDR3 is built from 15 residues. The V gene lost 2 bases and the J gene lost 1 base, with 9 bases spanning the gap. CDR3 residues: CASSLRLNSNQPQHF. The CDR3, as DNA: TGTGCCAGCAGTTTAAGACTTAACAGCAATCAGCCCCAGCATTTT.

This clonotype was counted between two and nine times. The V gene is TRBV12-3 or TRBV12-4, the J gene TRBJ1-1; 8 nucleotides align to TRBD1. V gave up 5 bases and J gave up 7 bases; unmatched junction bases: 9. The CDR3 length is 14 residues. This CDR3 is CASSINGQGLEAFF. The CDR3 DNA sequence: TGTGCCAGCAGTATAAATGGACAGGGCCTTGAAGCTTTCTTT.

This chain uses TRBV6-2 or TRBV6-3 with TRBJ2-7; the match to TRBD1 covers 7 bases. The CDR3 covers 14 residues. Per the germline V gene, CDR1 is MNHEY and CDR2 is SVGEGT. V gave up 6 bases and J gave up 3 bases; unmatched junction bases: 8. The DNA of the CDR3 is TGTGCCAGCAGGGGGACAGTCTCCCGCTACGAGCAGTACTTC. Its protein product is CASRGTVSRYEQYF.

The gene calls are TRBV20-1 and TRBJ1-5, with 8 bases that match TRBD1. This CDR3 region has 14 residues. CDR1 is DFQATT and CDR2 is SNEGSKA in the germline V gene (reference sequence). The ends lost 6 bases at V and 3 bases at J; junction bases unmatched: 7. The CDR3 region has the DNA TGCAGTGCGAGCACAGGGGGTCCCAATCAGCCCCAGCATTTT. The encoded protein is CSASTGGPNQPQHF.

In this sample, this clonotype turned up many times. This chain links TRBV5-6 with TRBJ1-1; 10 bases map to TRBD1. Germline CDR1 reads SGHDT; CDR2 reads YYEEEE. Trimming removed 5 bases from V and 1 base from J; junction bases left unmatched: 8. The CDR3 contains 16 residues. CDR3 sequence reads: CASRPGQGRGNTEAFF. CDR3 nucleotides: TGTGCCAGCAGACCGGGACAGGGGAGGGGGAACACTGAAGCTTTCTTT.

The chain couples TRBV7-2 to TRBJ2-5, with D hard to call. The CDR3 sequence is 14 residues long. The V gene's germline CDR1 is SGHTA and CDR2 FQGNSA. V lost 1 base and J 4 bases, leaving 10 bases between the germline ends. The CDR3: CASSLVPGTETQYF. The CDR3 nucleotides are TGTGCCAGCAGCTTAGTTCCGGGTACAGAGACCCAGTACTTC.

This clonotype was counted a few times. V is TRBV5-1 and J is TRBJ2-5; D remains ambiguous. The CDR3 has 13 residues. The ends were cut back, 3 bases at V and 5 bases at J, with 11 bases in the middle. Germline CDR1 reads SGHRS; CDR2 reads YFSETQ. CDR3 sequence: CASSSGPLETQYF. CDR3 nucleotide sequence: TGCGCCAGCAGCTCCGGACCGCTGGAGACCCAGTACTTC.

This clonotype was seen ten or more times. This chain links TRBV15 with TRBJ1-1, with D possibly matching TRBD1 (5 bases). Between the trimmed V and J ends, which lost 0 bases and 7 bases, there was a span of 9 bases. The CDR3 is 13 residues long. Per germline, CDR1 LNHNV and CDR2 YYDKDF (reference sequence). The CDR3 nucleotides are TGTGCCACCAGCAGAGATGGGGGGGATGAAGCTTTCTTT. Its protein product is CATSRDGGDEAFF. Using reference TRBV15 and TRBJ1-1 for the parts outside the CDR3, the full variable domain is DAMVIQNPRYQVTQFGKPVTLSCSQTLNHNVMYWYQQKSSQAPKLLFHYYDKDFNNEADTPDNFQSRRPNTSFCFLDIRSPGLGDTAMYLCATSRDGGDEAFFGQGTRLTVV.

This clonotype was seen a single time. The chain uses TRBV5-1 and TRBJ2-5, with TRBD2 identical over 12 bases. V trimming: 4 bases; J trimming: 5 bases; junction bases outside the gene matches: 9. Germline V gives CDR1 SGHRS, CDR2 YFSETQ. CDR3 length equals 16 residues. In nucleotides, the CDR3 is TGCGCCAGCAGCCGTATGACTAGCGGGAGCGGCGAGACCCAGTACTTC. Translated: CASSRMTSGSGETQYF.

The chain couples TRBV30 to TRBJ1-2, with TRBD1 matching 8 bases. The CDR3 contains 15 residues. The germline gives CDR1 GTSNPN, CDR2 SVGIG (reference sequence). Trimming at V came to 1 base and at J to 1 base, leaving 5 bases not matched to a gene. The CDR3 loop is CAWSGRDRGNYGYTF. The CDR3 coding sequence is TGTGCCTGGAGTGGGCGCGACAGGGGTAACTATGGCTACACCTTC.

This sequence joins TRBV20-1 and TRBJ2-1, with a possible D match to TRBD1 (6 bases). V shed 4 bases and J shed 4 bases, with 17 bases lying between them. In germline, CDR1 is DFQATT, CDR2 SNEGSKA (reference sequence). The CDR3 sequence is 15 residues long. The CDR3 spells CSATLGGDFYNEQFF. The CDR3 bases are TGCAGTGCTACGTTAGGGGGAGATTTTTACAATGAGCAGTTCTTC.

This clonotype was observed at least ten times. The CDR3 DNA follows: TGTGCCAGCAGTAGTAGCGGGGGGCCCACAGATACGCAGTATTTT. Protein sequence: CASSSSGGPTDTQYF. The chain is built from TRBV12-3 or TRBV12-4 and TRBJ2-3, with TRBD2 identical over 10 bases. The CDR3 totals 15 residues. J gave up 2 bases and V 5 bases, and 4 bases lay outside the gene matches.

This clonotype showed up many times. In DNA, the CDR3 is TGCAGTGCTACCCGGGACAGCCGTGATGAAAAACTGTTTTTT. This sequence encodes CSATRDSRDEKLFF. The chain is built from TRBV20-1 and TRBJ1-4, with 7 bases aligning to TRBD1. The germline V gene encodes CDR1 DFQATT and CDR2 SNEGSKA (reference sequence). V gave up 4 bases and J gave up 6 bases; unmatched junction bases: 8. The CDR3 is 14 amino acids.

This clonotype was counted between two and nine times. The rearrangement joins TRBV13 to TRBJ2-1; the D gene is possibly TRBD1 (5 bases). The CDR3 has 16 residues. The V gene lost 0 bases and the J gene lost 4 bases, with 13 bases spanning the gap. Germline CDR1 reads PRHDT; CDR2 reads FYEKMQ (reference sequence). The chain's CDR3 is CASSLGDSAPYNEQFF. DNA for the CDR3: TGTGCCAGCAGCTTAGGCGACAGTGCCCCGTACAATGAGCAGTTCTTC.

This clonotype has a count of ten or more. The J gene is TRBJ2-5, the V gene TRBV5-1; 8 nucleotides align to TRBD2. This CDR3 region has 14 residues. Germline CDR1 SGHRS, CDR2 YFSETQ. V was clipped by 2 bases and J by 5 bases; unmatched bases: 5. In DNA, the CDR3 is TGCGCCAGCAGCTTTAGCGGGGCCGAGGAGACCCAGTACTTC. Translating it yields CASSFSGAEETQYF.

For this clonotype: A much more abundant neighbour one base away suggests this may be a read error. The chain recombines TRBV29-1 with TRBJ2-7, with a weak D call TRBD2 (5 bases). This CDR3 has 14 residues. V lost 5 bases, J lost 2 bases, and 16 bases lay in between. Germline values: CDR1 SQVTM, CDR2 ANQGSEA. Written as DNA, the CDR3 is TGCAGCGTTAAACCGGGGATAGGGACCTACGAGCAGTACTTC. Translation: CSVKPGIGTYEQYF.